This T cell receptor beta chain was observed in a study of blood T cell repertoires in COVID-19. The CDR3 totals 13 residues. CDR1 MDHEN and CDR2 SYDVKM come from the germline V gene. The ends were cut back, 2 bases at V and 7 bases at J, with 8 bases in the middle. TCRdb keeps only in-frame clones here, not all; method: immunoSEQ multiplex PCR. The sample carries 120,000 or so clones, around four fifths recorded once. What was sequenced was peripheral blood. The chain employs TRBV28 and TRBJ2-2, with D possibly TRBD2 on 6 matching bases. This TCR was sampled from a human donor in a cohort sampled during active COVID-19. The CDR3 sequence is CASSLPGVGELFF. The CDR3 bases are TGTGCCAGCAGTTTACCGGGGGTCGGGGAGCTGTTTTTT.